This record covers a single T cell receptor (beta chain). The sequenced target, TCR beta, came from blood CD8+ and CD4+ T cells. This specimen belongs to a study of CD8 T cells in Susac syndrome. When the RNA was reverse transcribed, random hexamers were used with an input of roughly 0.45 to 1 ug. TCR beta CDR3 was amplified by immunoSEQ multiplex PCR. This amplification extended across 54 Vbeta and 13 Jbeta segments. TCRdb used MiXCR to reprocess the immunoSEQ multiplex PCR reads, holding one entry per CDR3 protein. The data hold about 290,000 distinct CDR3 sequences, with 75% to 85% observed a single time. Trimming took 3 bases from V and 4 from J, leaving 10 bases between them. This CDR3 contains 14 residues. The V gene's germline CDR1 is LGHNA and CDR2 YSLEER.

This clonotype originated in a human donor with multiple sclerosis. The chain couples TRBV4-3 to TRBJ2-1, with a weak D call TRBD1 (5 bases). The sequencing sample was made of CD8+ T cells from PBMCs. The CDR3 DNA reads as TGCGCCAGCAGCCAGACCACAGGATACAATGAGCAGTTCTTC. This encodes CASSQTTGYNEQFF.